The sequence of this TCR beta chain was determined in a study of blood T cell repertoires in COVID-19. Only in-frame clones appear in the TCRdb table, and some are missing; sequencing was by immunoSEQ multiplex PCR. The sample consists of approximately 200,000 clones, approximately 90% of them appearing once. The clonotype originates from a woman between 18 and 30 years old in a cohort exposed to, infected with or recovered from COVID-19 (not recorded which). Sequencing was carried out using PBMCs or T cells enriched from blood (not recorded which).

The CDR3, as DNA: TGTGCCAGCAGCTCTCTAAATTCACCCCTCCACTTT. Residues: CASSSLNSPLHF. The rearrangement links TRBV7-9 to TRBJ1-6; D unresolved. Germline lookup yields CDR1 SEHNR and CDR2 FQNEAQ (reference sequence). This CDR3 contains 12 residues. With 4 bases removed from V and 7 bases from J, the gap between germline ends came to 5 bases.